Listed below are T cell receptor beta chains from one sample, sequenced in a study of T cell repertoires in cytomegalovirus infection. TCRdb called the reads again in MiXCR, with one record for every CDR3 protein. The table lists 200,000 to 250,000 distinct CDR3 sequences, about 20% of them singletons. Source material: CD8+ T cells from PBMCs. These receptors were collected from a human donor in good health (CMV status not recorded). Some clones in this sample may be carry-over from other donors' samples. The CDR3 runs from the conserved cysteine through the conserved F or W.

>TRBV12-3/TRBV12-4|12|TRBJ2-1
CATRDRYNEQFF
>TRBV6-5|13|TRBJ1-2
CASSRPGGNGYTF
>TRBV6-6|13|TRBJ1-5
CASIQGVGQPQHF
>TRBV5-6|13|TRBJ2-5
CASSWGGQETQYF
>TRBV5-4|14|TRBJ2-7
CASSFGTGEDEQYF
>TRBV14|15|TRBJ2-1
CASSPLAGGHNEQFF
>TRBV5-1|17|TRBJ2-4
CASSRPWDNQAKNIQYF
>TRBV2|10|TRBJ2-1
CAGSDNEQFF
>TRBV7-2|18|TRBJ2-6
CASSLGLAAYSGANVLTF
>TRBV20-1|14|TRBJ1-5
CSARDRQSNQPQHF
>TRBV12-3/TRBV12-4|15|TRBJ2-5
CASSFSGTGGETQYF
>TRBV12-3/TRBV12-4|16|TRBJ1-1
CASSPPRGLGLTEAFF
>TRBV28|16|TRBJ2-7
CASSPRTSGETYEQYF
>TRBV7-6|18|TRBJ2-1
CASSLGQTSGDTYNEQFF
>TRBV7-9|14|TRBJ2-7
CASTPDPGPEEQYF
>TRBV29-1|11|TRBJ2-1
CSALWTGEQFF
>TRBV7-2|12|TRBJ2-1
CASSYSYNEQFF
>TRBV7-9|14|TRBJ1-1
CASSPDRAGTEAFF
>TRBV7-9|18|TRBJ1-4
CASSRFLSDAETNEKLFF
>TRBV28|14|TRBJ2-7
CASNLIGTTYEQYF
>TRBV6-6|15|TRBJ1-5
CASSSQAGGNQPQHF